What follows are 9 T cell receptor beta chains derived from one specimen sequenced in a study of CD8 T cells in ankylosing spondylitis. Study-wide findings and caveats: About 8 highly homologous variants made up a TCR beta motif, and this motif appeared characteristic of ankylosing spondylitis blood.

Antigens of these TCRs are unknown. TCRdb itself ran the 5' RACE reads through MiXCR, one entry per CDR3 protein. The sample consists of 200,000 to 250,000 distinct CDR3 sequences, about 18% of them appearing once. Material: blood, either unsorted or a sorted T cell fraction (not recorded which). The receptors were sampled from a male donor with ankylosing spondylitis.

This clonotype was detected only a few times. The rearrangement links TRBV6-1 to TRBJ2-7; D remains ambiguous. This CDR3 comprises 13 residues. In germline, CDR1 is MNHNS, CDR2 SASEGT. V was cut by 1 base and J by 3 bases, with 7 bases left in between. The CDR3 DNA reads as TGTGCCAGCAGTGAAGATTGGAGCTACGAGCAGTACTTC. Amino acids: CASSEDWSYEQYF.

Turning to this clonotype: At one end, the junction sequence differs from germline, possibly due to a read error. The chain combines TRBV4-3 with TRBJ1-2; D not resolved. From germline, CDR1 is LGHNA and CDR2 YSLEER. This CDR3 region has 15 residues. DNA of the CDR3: TGCGCCAGCAGCAAAGAGATTTCTGTGAACTATGGCTACACCTTC. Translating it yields CASSKEISVNYGYTF.

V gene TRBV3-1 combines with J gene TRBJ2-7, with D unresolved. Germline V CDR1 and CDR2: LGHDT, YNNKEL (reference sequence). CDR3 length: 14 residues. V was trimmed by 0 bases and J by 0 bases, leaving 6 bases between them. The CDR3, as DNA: TGTGCCAGCAGCCAAGAGCGCCCCTCCTACGAGCAGTACTTC. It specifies CASSQERPSYEQYF.

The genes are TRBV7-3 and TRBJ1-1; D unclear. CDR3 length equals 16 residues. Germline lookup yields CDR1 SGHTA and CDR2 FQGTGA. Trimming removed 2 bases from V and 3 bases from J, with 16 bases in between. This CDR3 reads CASSLGGWGTDTEAFF. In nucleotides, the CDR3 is TGTGCCAGCAGCTTAGGAGGCTGGGGTACGGACACTGAAGCTTTCTTT.

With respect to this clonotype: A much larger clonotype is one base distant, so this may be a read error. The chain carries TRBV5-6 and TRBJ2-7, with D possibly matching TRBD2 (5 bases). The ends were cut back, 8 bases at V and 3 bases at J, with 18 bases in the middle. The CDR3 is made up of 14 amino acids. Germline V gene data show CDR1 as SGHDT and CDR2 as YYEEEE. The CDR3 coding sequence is TGTGCCAGGAGCCCCGGGGTCGGCGGCTACGAGCAGTACTTC. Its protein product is CARSPGVGGYEQYF.

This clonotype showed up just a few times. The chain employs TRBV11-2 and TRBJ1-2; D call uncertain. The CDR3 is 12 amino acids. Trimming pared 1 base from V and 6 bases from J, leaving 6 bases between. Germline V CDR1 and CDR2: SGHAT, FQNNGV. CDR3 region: CASSLGGNGYTF. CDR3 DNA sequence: TGTGCCAGCAGCTTAGGGGGTAATGGCTACACCTTC.

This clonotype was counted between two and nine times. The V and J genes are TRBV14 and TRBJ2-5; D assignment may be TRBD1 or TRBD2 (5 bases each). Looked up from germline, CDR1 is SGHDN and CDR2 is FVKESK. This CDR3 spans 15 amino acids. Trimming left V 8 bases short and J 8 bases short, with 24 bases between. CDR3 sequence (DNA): TGTGCCAGCGGTGACTCAGAGGGGCGCGGTGGAACCCAGTACTTC. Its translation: CASGDSEGRGGTQYF.

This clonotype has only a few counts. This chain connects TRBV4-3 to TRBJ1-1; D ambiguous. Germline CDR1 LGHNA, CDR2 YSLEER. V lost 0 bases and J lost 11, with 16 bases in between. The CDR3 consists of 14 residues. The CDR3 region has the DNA TGCGCCAGCAGCCAAGATAAGGGTATCATTGGGGCTTTCTTT. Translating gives CASSQDKGIIGAFF.

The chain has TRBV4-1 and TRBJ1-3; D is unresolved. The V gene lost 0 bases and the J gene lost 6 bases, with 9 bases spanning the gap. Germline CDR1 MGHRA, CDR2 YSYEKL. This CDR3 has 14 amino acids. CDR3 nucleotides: TGCGCCAGCAGCCAAGACGCCCAGCCAAACACCATATATTTT. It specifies CASSQDAQPNTIYF.